What follows are 32 T cell receptor beta chains derived from one specimen sequenced in a study of T cell responses to AZD1222 COVID-19 vaccine. Only in-frame clones appear in the TCRdb table, and some are missing; sequencing was by immunoSEQ multiplex PCR. The repertoire includes 140,000 to 150,000 clones, over 75% of them detected once, and roughly 1.7% sits in the top ten. Here the sequenced sample was peripheral blood, taken on day 0 of AZD1222 vaccination. These TCRs come from an adult in good health.

The chain is built from TRBV2 and TRBJ1-5; 7 bases line up with TRBD1. The germline gives CDR1 SNHLY, CDR2 FYNNEI. CDR3 length: 13 residues. V dropped 5 bases and J dropped 4; count of bases not matched to a gene: 2. The CDR3 bases are TGTGCCAGCAGTTCGGGACAGAATCAGCCCCAGCATTTT. As protein: CASSSGQNQPQHF. Based on the CDR3 plus reference TRBV2 and TRBJ1-5, the full variable domain is EPEVTQTPSHQVTQMGQEVILRCVPISNHLYFYWYRQILGQKVEFLVSFYNNEISEKSEIFDDQFSVERPDGSNFTLKIRSTKLEDSAMYFCASSSGQNQPQHFGDGTRLSIL.

The rearrangement links TRBV4-2 to TRBJ2-6, with TRBD1 matching 7 bases. This CDR3 contains 16 residues. V dropped 3 bases and J dropped 0; count of bases not matched to a gene: 2. The V gene's germline CDR1 is LGHNA and CDR2 YNFKEQ. CDR3 nucleotides: TGTGCCAGCAGCCAGAGACAGGGCTCTGGGGCCAACGTCCTGACTTTC. Its translation is CASSQRQGSGANVLTF.

As DNA, the CDR3 is TGTGCCAGTAGTATAAGGAGTGGTACTGCGCGGCCCCAGCATTTT. This sequence encodes CASSIRSGTARPQHF. The chain has TRBV19 and TRBJ1-5; D uncertain. Germline lookup yields CDR1 LNHDA and CDR2 SQIVND (reference sequence). V lost 2 bases to trimming and J lost 9 bases, with 17 bases between them. The CDR3 extends over 15 amino acids.

The V gene is TRBV3-1 (or the pseudogene TRBV3-2), the J gene TRBJ1-2; D unclear. There are 14 residues in the CDR3. CDR1 and CDR2 (germline): LGHDT, YNNKEL (reference sequence). With 0 bases removed from V and 6 bases from J, the gap between germline ends came to 11 bases. CDR3 sequence (DNA): TGTGCCAGCAGCCAAGAGACCAGGATGAATGGCTACACCTTC. It codes for CASSQETRMNGYTF.

This sequence joins TRBV19 and TRBJ2-3, with D possibly matching TRBD2 (7 bases). The V gene lost 3 bases and the J gene lost 4 bases, with 14 bases spanning the gap. Per the germline V gene, CDR1 is LNHDA and CDR2 is SQIVND (reference sequence). The CDR3 loop spans 15 amino acids. DNA of the CDR3: TGTGCCAGTAGTATTGATTGGCGGGGGCCAGATACGCAGTATTTT. Translating gives CASSIDWRGPDTQYF.

This clone turned up a few times. The chain couples TRBV2 to TRBJ2-7; 12 bases are a match to TRBD2. Germline V CDR1 and CDR2: SNHLY, FYNNEI. The CDR3 has 14 residues. J gave up 4 bases and V 6 bases, and 4 bases lay outside the gene matches. The DNA of the CDR3 is TGTGCCAGCAGGGCCACTAGCGGGGGGTACGAGCAGTACTTC. The encoded protein is CASRATSGGYEQYF. The whole variable domain, filled in from reference TRBV2 and TRBJ2-7, reads EPEVTQTPSHQVTQMGQEVILRCVPISNHLYFYWYRQILGQKVEFLVSFYNNEISEKSEIFDDQFSVERPDGSNFTLKIRSTKLEDSAMYFCASRATSGGYEQYFGPGTRLTVT.

About this clone: This may be a read error: a much more frequent sequence differs by one nucleotide. The chain employs TRBV2 and TRBJ2-3; 14 nucleotides align to TRBD2. The CDR3 has 15 amino acids. V shed 4 bases and J 4 bases; nucleotides not matched to a gene: 1. Per germline, CDR1 SNHLY and CDR2 FYNNEI. The CDR3 DNA sequence: TGTGCCAGCAGTGGACTAGCGGGAGGGCCAGATACGCAGTATTTT. This gives the protein CASSGLAGGPDTQYF.

This rearrangement joins TRBV11-1 to TRBJ2-7; D unclear. V dropped 1 base and J dropped 2 bases, with 9 bases sitting between them. Per germline, CDR1 SGHAT and CDR2 FQDESV (reference sequence). The CDR3 has 14 residues. The CDR3 DNA follows: TGTGCCAGCAGCTTAGAAGTGGGCCCCTACGAGCAGTACTTC. Translating gives CASSLEVGPYEQYF.

The rearrangement uses TRBV20-1 and TRBJ2-3; D is unclear. Trimming took 6 bases from V and 5 from J, leaving 9 bases between them. Per the germline V gene, CDR1 is DFQATT and CDR2 is SNEGSKA (reference sequence). This CDR3 has 11 amino acids. For the CDR3, the DNA is TGCAGTGCCACGGTGAAAGATACGCAGTATTTT. Translated, it gives CSATVKDTQYF.

The V and J genes are TRBV7-9 and TRBJ2-1; TRBD1 might be the D (6 bases). This CDR3 comprises 14 residues. V dropped 10 bases and J dropped 4 bases, with 17 bases sitting between them. The germline gives CDR1 SEHNR, CDR2 FQNEAQ (reference sequence). The CDR3 here is CATNRPGQYNEQFF. CDR3 DNA: TGTGCCACCAACCGCCCTGGACAGTACAATGAGCAGTTCTTC.

J is TRBJ1-1 and V is TRBV27; D gene uncertain. There are 13 residues in the CDR3. The V end was cut by 2 bases, the J end by 4 bases, with 8 bases between. Looked up from germline, CDR1 is MNHEY and CDR2 is SMNVEV (reference sequence). The CDR3 protein is CASSLAGTTEAFF. The CDR3 DNA follows: TGTGCCAGCAGTTTAGCGGGAACCACTGAAGCTTTCTTT.

The chain has TRBV7-9 and TRBJ1-1; tentatively, D is TRBD1 (5 bases). V gave up 3 bases and J gave up 5 bases, with 16 bases separating them. Germline loops: CDR1 SEHNR, CDR2 FQNEAQ (reference sequence). CDR3 length: 15 residues. In DNA form, the CDR3 reads TGTGCCAGCAGCTTTGGGGTTGGGGCGAGGACTGAAGCTTTCTTT. It translates to CASSFGVGARTEAFF.

This chain links TRBV11-3 with TRBJ1-3, with D possibly matching TRBD1 (5 bases). Germline lookup yields CDR1 SGHNT and CDR2 YENEEA. This CDR3 has 14 amino acids. Trimming removed 1 base at V and 2 bases at J, with 6 bases between. The chain's CDR3 is CASSLAGPGNTIYF. Written as DNA, the CDR3 is TGTGCCAGCAGCTTAGCAGGGCCTGGAAACACCATATATTTT.

This chain uses TRBV7-8 with TRBJ1-1, with unresolved D. Trimming cost V 5 bases and J 4 bases, with 14 bases left between them. This CDR3 region has 14 residues. Per the germline V gene, CDR1 is SGHVS and CDR2 is FQNEAQ. CDR3 loop: CASSGSGWITEAFF. CDR3 sequence (DNA): TGTGCCAGCAGCGGTTCGGGTTGGATCACTGAAGCTTTCTTT.

The rearrangement links TRBV28 to TRBJ1-2; D possibly corresponds to TRBD1 (6 bases). Germline-derived CDR1 and CDR2 are MDHEN and SYDVKM. The CDR3 is 13 amino acids. Trimming took 6 bases from V and 10 from J, leaving 18 bases between them. CDR3 in amino acids: CASRPQGRLAYTF. The CDR3 bases are TGTGCCAGCAGGCCCCAGGGGAGGTTAGCCTACACCTTC.

This sequence joins TRBV5-1 and TRBJ1-1, with D perhaps matching TRBD1 (6 bases). CDR1 and CDR2 (germline): SGHRS, YFSETQ. The CDR3 sequence is 14 residues long. V shed 6 bases and J shed 0 bases, with 12 bases lying between them. The CDR3 region has the DNA TGCGCCAGCAAGACAGGCGGGGTGAACACTGAAGCTTTCTTT. This encodes CASKTGGVNTEAFF.

The chain has TRBV4-2 and TRBJ2-1, with 14 bases aligning to TRBD2. The CDR3 has 16 residues. The trim removed 3 bases at V and 6 bases at J, leaving 4 bases unmatched. In germline, CDR1 is LGHNA, CDR2 YNFKEQ. The DNA of the CDR3 is TGTGCCAGCAGCCATGCCGGGACTAGCGGGAGCAATGAGCAGTTCTTC. Protein sequence: CASSHAGTSGSNEQFF.

This chain uses TRBV11-2 with TRBJ1-6, with 7 positions matching TRBD1. V was pared by 4 bases and J by 7 bases, with 7 bases of the junction left unmatched. The CDR3 sequence is 15 residues long. CDR1 and CDR2 from the germline V gene are SGHAT and FQNNGV. DNA for the CDR3: TGTGCCAGCAGCTCGTCAGACAGGGAAAATTCACCCCTCCACTTT. It codes for CASSSSDRENSPLHF.

This rearrangement joins TRBV6-1 to TRBJ1-5; D gene unclear. V lost 3 bases and J lost 7, with 7 bases in between. The CDR3 length is 12 residues. From germline, CDR1 is MNHNS and CDR2 SASEGT. The CDR3 reads CASSDFRQPQHF. The CDR3 nucleotides read TGTGCCAGCAGTGATTTTAGACAGCCCCAGCATTTT.

J is TRBJ1-5 and V is TRBV28, with a weak D call TRBD1 (5 bases). Trimming stripped 5 bases from V and 0 bases from J, with 14 bases between. Germline lookup yields CDR1 MDHEN and CDR2 SYDVKM. CDR3 length: 16 residues. The CDR3 DNA follows: TGTGCCAGCAGTCTCGGAGGGACGATTAGCAATCAGCCCCAGCATTTT. It encodes CASSLGGTISNQPQHF. The full variable domain, rest sourced from reference TRBV28 and TRBJ1-5, is DVKVTQSSRYLVKRTGEKVFLECVQDMDHENMFWYRQDPGLGLRLIYFSYDVKMKEKGDIPEGYSVSREKKERFSLILESASTNQTSMYLCASSLGGTISNQPQHFGDGTRLSIL.

About this clone itself: The junction differs from germline at one of its ends, possibly a read error. The chain is built from TRBV7-7 and TRBJ2-1, with D perhaps TRBD2 (6 bases). This CDR3 spans 13 amino acids. The germline gives CDR1 SSHAT, CDR2 FNYEAQ (reference sequence). CDR3 nucleotides: TGTGCTAGCAGCTTGGGGAGCGGGAATGAGCAGTTCTTC. Encoded protein: CASSLGSGNEQFF.

The genes are TRBV19 and TRBJ2-7; D is possibly TRBD2 (7 bases). CDR3 length: 13 amino acids. Trimming stripped 6 bases from V and 1 base from J, with 10 bases between. In germline, CDR1 is LNHDA, CDR2 SQIVND (reference sequence). The CDR3 sequence is CASSGGPSYEQYF. CDR3 sequence (DNA): TGTGCCAGTAGCGGGGGGCCGTCCTACGAGCAGTACTTC.

V gene TRBV5-1 combines with J gene TRBJ2-7, with 11 bases lining up with TRBD2. CDR1 and CDR2 from the germline V gene are SGHRS and YFSETQ. This CDR3 has 15 amino acids. The junction had 9 bases not matched to a gene; V was cut back by 6 bases and J by 4 bases. CDR3 protein: CASTQGTSGSYEQYF. In DNA, the CDR3 is TGCGCCAGCACCCAAGGGACTAGCGGATCATACGAGCAGTACTTC.

The chain joins TRBV5-1 to TRBJ2-5, with TRBD2 matching over 13 bases. The V segment lost 0 bases and the J segment 5 bases; nucleotides outside the gene matches: 4. The CDR3 spans 16 residues. Germline CDR1 SGHRS, CDR2 YFSETQ. The CDR3: CASSLGTSGGRETQYF. CDR3 nucleotides: TGCGCCAGCAGCTTGGGGACTAGCGGGGGACGGGAGACCCAGTACTTC.

The chain combines TRBV20-1 with TRBJ2-3; D not resolved. The V end was cut by 3 bases, the J end by 1 base, with 5 bases between. Germline V lookup: CDR1 DFQATT, CDR2 SNEGSKA (reference sequence). The CDR3 totals 12 residues. In DNA, the CDR3 is TGCAGTGCTAGTCGGGGCACAGATACGCAGTATTTT. Translating it yields CSASRGTDTQYF.

The CDR3 DNA is TGTGCCAGCAGTCCGGGATACAATGAGCAGTTCTTC. Translation: CASSPGYNEQFF. The chain carries TRBV12-3 or TRBV12-4 and TRBJ2-1; D possibly corresponds to TRBD2 (5 bases). The CDR3 spans 12 residues. V was clipped by 5 bases and J by 4 bases, with 6 bases between them.

The V gene is TRBV12-3 or TRBV12-4, the J gene TRBJ1-2; the D is unclear. V dropped 5 bases and J dropped 3 bases, with 10 bases sitting between them. The CDR3 loop spans 13 amino acids. The CDR3 is CASSPDADYGYTF. Here the CDR3 DNA reads TGTGCCAGCAGTCCCGATGCAGACTATGGCTACACCTTC.

J is TRBJ1-1 and V is TRBV30, with unresolved D. V was pared by 3 bases and J by 3 bases, with 11 bases between. In germline, CDR1 is GTSNPN, CDR2 SVGIG (reference sequence). CDR3 length equals 13 residues. CDR3 bases: TGTGCCTGGAGCCAAAGCGGTTACACTGAAGCTTTCTTT. As protein: CAWSQSGYTEAFF.

This chain connects TRBV10-1 to TRBJ1-2; 7 nucleotides align to TRBD1. Trimming cost V 5 bases and J 2 bases; bases outside gene matches: 5. The germline V gene encodes CDR1 WNHNN and CDR2 SYGVQD (reference sequence). The CDR3 length is 14 residues. Here the CDR3 DNA reads TGCGCCAGCAGTCCGATGACAGGGAACTATGGCTACACCTTC. It is translated as CASSPMTGNYGYTF.

The chain links TRBV5-1 to TRBJ1-5, with 8 bases identical to TRBD1. The CDR3 length is 15 residues. Germline lookup yields CDR1 SGHRS and CDR2 YFSETQ. After removal of 4 bases from V and 5 bases from J, the junction contained 8 bases not matched to a gene. DNA of the CDR3: TGCGCCAGCAGCCTAAGGACAGGGAAGGATCAGCCCCAGCATTTT. As protein: CASSLRTGKDQPQHF.

The rearrangement uses TRBV18 and TRBJ2-7; tentatively, D is TRBD2 (5 bases). The CDR3 is 11 amino acids. V dropped 3 bases and J dropped 5 bases, with 5 bases sitting between them. CDR1 and CDR2 from the germline V gene are KGHSH and LQKENI. The CDR3 region has the DNA TGTGCCAGCTCACCGCGGGACGAGCAGTACTTC. Translation gives CASSPRDEQYF. The full variable domain, its missing parts supplied by reference TRBV18 and TRBJ2-7, is NAGVMQNPRHLVRRRGQEARLRCSPMKGHSHVYWYRQLPEEGLKFMVYLQKENIIDESGMPKERFSAEFPKEGPSILRIQQVVRGDSAAYFCASSPRDEQYFGPGTRLTVT.

J is TRBJ1-1 and V is TRBV7-2; TRBD1 agrees at 8 bases. The germline V gene encodes CDR1 SGHTA and CDR2 FQGNSA. There are 14 residues in the CDR3. J lost 4 bases, V lost 4 bases, and 5 bases had no gene match. CDR3 nucleotides: TGTGCCAGCAGCTGGACAGGGACCTCCACTGAAGCTTTCTTT. This gives the protein CASSWTGTSTEAFF.